A selection of T cell receptor beta chains follows, all from one sample in a study of human T cells and chemical hapten exposure. TCRdb independently ran MiXCR on the RACE reads; one entry per CDR3 protein. The sample has fewer than 45,000 distinct CDR3 sequences, over 3.5% seen once. This specimen was whole blood, taken in connection with sensitization to the hapten diphenylcyclopropenone (DPC). Every receptor here comes from a man aged 45-65 years with alopecia areata. Some clones in this sample may be carry-over from other donors' samples. The CDR3 runs from the conserved cysteine through the conserved F or W. The order of the fields is clone size, J gene, V gene, D gene, CDR3 protein, CDR3 DNA. D genes are given only for firm matches. The size of a clone is reported for some rows only, either as once, few or many, or as a class for expanded clones.

clone_size: few; j_call: TRBJ1-2; v_call: TRBV15; d_call: NA; cdr3_aa: CATSRAATSGYTF; cdr3_nt: TGTGCCACCAGCAGAGCTGCAACCTCTGGCTACACCTTC
clone_size: many; j_call: TRBJ2-3; v_call: TRBV10-3; d_call: TRBD1; cdr3_aa: CAISGQGPGTDTQYF; cdr3_nt: TGTGCCATCAGCGGACAGGGTCCGGGCACAGATACGCAGTATTTT
clone_size: many; j_call: TRBJ2-3; v_call: TRBV7-2; d_call: NA; cdr3_aa: CASSPLGTTDTQYF; cdr3_nt: TGTGCCAGCAGTCCCCTGGGGACCACAGATACGCAGTATTTT
clone_size: many; j_call: TRBJ1-2; v_call: TRBV28; d_call: NA; cdr3_aa: CASSWDLQERFGYTF; cdr3_nt: TGTGCCAGCAGTTGGGATCTACAGGAGAGGTTTGGCTACACCTTC
clone_size: many; j_call: TRBJ2-2; v_call: TRBV20-1; d_call: TRBD2; cdr3_aa: CSARDPSGANTGELFF; cdr3_nt: TGCAGTGCTAGAGATCCTAGCGGGGCCAACACCGGGGAGCTGTTTTTT
clone_size: many; j_call: TRBJ2-1; v_call: TRBV2; d_call: TRBD2; cdr3_aa: CASRSPLAGSYNEQFF; cdr3_nt: TGTGCCAGCAGATCCCCGCTAGCGGGATCCTACAATGAGCAGTTCTTC
clone_size: few; j_call: TRBJ1-1; v_call: TRBV27; d_call: NA; cdr3_aa: CASSLKTEIGTEAFF; cdr3_nt: TGTGCCAGCAGTTTGAAAACAGAGATCGGCACTGAAGCTTTCTTT
clone_size: many; j_call: TRBJ2-3; v_call: TRBV11-2; d_call: NA; cdr3_aa: CASSRPADTQYF; cdr3_nt: TGTGCCAGCAGCCGCCCAGCGGATACGCAGTATTTT
clone_size: many; j_call: TRBJ1-4; v_call: TRBV29-1; d_call: NA; cdr3_aa: CSVEEWGGKEEKLFF; cdr3_nt: TGCAGCGTTGAAGAGTGGGGGGGCAAAGAAGAAAAACTGTTTTTT
clone_size: many; j_call: TRBJ1-5; v_call: TRBV6-5; d_call: TRBD1; cdr3_aa: CASTVTTGTGGVGSNQPQHF; cdr3_nt: TGTGCCAGCACCGTAACTACCGGGACAGGGGGCGTCGGAAGCAATCAGCCCCAGCATTTT
clone_size: many; j_call: TRBJ1-1; v_call: TRBV30; d_call: NA; cdr3_aa: CAWSVLSQNTEAFF; cdr3_nt: TGTGCCTGGAGTGTACTGAGTCAGAACACTGAAGCTTTCTTT
clone_size: many; j_call: TRBJ1-5; v_call: TRBV4-1; d_call: NA; cdr3_aa: CASSQDESGFRRNQPQHF; cdr3_nt: TGCGCCAGCAGCCAAGATGAGTCAGGCTTTCGGCGCAATCAGCCCCAGCATTTT
clone_size: NA; j_call: TRBJ2-4; v_call: TRBV20-1; d_call: NA; cdr3_aa: CSAVGGRGSQNIQYF; cdr3_nt: TGCAGTGCTGTGGGAGGCAGGGGCAGCCAAAACATTCAGTACTTC
clone_size: many; j_call: TRBJ2-1; v_call: TRBV27; d_call: TRBD2; cdr3_aa: CASSPGTSGTIEQFF; cdr3_nt: TGTGCCAGCAGTCCAGGGACTAGCGGGACAATTGAGCAGTTCTTC
clone_size: many; j_call: TRBJ2-2; v_call: TRBV29-1; d_call: TRBD2; cdr3_aa: CSVEPGGPSTGELFF; cdr3_nt: TGCAGCGTTGAGCCGGGAGGACCGAGCACCGGGGAGCTGTTTTTT
clone_size: many; j_call: TRBJ1-2; v_call: TRBV5-1; d_call: NA; cdr3_aa: CASSPQSPGIPYGYTF; cdr3_nt: TGCGCCAGCAGCCCACAGTCCCCAGGGATTCCTTATGGCTACACCTTC
clone_size: many; j_call: TRBJ2-5; v_call: TRBV28; d_call: NA; cdr3_aa: CASSPPSLETQYF; cdr3_nt: TGTGCCAGCAGTCCCCCAAGCCTTGAGACCCAGTACTTC
clone_size: many; j_call: TRBJ1-2; v_call: TRBV5-1; d_call: TRBD1; cdr3_aa: CASSSGQSVYGYTF; cdr3_nt: TGCGCCAGCAGCTCGGGACAGTCGGTCTATGGCTACACCTTC
clone_size: many; j_call: TRBJ2-5; v_call: TRBV3-1; d_call: NA; cdr3_aa: CASSQDEAETQYF; cdr3_nt: TGTGCCAGCAGCCAAGACGAGGCGGAGACCCAGTACTTC
clone_size: many; j_call: TRBJ2-3; v_call: TRBV29-1; d_call: NA; cdr3_aa: CSVGSPTSTDTQYF; cdr3_nt: TGCAGCGTTGGGTCGCCCACTAGCACAGATACGCAGTATTTT
clone_size: many; j_call: TRBJ1-6; v_call: TRBV11-2; d_call: NA; cdr3_aa: CASSLMGWNSPLHF; cdr3_nt: TGTGCCAGCAGCTTAATGGGATGGAACTCACCCCTCCACTTT
clone_size: many; j_call: TRBJ2-3; v_call: TRBV9; d_call: NA; cdr3_aa: CASSVKAWQGRDTQYF; cdr3_nt: TGTGCCAGCAGCGTAAAGGCCTGGCAGGGGAGGGATACGCAGTATTTT
clone_size: many; j_call: TRBJ1-1; v_call: TRBV10-2; d_call: NA; cdr3_aa: CASGARVTEAFF; cdr3_nt: TGCGCCAGCGGGGCCAGGGTGACTGAAGCTTTCTTT
clone_size: few; j_call: TRBJ2-7; v_call: TRBV4-1; d_call: TRBD1; cdr3_aa: CASSQRVQGQGYEQYF; cdr3_nt: TGCGCCAGCAGCCAGCGGGTCCAGGGACAGGGCTACGAGCAGTACTTC
clone_size: NA; j_call: TRBJ1-2; v_call: TRBV29-1; d_call: NA; cdr3_aa: CSVEAQDSLYGYTF; cdr3_nt: TGCAGCGTTGAAGCCCAGGACAGCCTCTATGGCTACACCTTC
clone_size: many; j_call: TRBJ2-7; v_call: TRBV28; d_call: NA; cdr3_aa: CASSFWGSRSYEQYF; cdr3_nt: TGTGCCAGCAGTTTTTGGGGGTCCAGATCCTACGAGCAGTACTTC
clone_size: few; j_call: TRBJ1-5; v_call: TRBV20-1; d_call: TRBD1; cdr3_aa: CSAWTGISNQPQHF; cdr3_nt: TGCAGTGCTTGGACAGGGATAAGCAATCAGCCCCAGCATTTT
clone_size: many; j_call: TRBJ2-3; v_call: TRBV29-1; d_call: NA; cdr3_aa: CSVGVLASPTDTQYF; cdr3_nt: TGCAGCGTTGGTGTGCTAGCGAGTCCCACAGATACGCAGTATTTT
clone_size: NA; j_call: TRBJ1-1; v_call: TRBV30; d_call: NA; cdr3_aa: CAWTRTLNTEAFF; cdr3_nt: TGTGCCTGGACAAGGACCTTGAACACTGAAGCTTTCTTT
clone_size: NA; j_call: TRBJ2-1; v_call: TRBV6-4; d_call: NA; cdr3_aa: CASSVGTYNEQFF; cdr3_nt: TGTGCCAGCAGTGTAGGGACCTACAATGAGCAGTTCTTC
clone_size: many; j_call: TRBJ2-3; v_call: TRBV6-5; d_call: NA; cdr3_aa: CASSYSWTGGSTDTQYF; cdr3_nt: TGTGCCAGCAGTTACTCTTGGACTGGCGGGAGCACAGATACGCAGTATTTT
clone_size: many; j_call: TRBJ1-2; v_call: TRBV4-2; d_call: NA; cdr3_aa: CASSQDPAGYGYTF; cdr3_nt: TGTGCCAGCAGCCAAGATCCGGCAGGGTATGGCTACACCTTC
clone_size: many; j_call: TRBJ1-1; v_call: TRBV6-2/TRBV6-3; d_call: NA; cdr3_aa: CASRRDMNTEAFF; cdr3_nt: TGTGCCAGCAGAAGGGACATGAACACTGAAGCTTTCTTT
clone_size: many; j_call: TRBJ2-5; v_call: TRBV9; d_call: TRBD2; cdr3_aa: CASSVTSGTETQYF; cdr3_nt: TGTGCCAGCAGCGTAACTAGCGGGACAGAGACCCAGTACTTC
clone_size: many; j_call: TRBJ1-2; v_call: TRBV7-8; d_call: TRBD1; cdr3_aa: CASTGGTHGGYTF; cdr3_nt: TGTGCCAGCACAGGGGGGACCCATGGTGGCTACACCTTC
clone_size: many; j_call: TRBJ2-5; v_call: TRBV4-2; d_call: NA; cdr3_aa: CASSPEGGETQYF; cdr3_nt: TGTGCCAGCAGCCCCGAGGGAGGTGAGACCCAGTACTTC
clone_size: many; j_call: TRBJ1-6; v_call: TRBV12-3/TRBV12-4; d_call: NA; cdr3_aa: CASRRGHAAPLHF; cdr3_nt: TGTGCCAGCAGACGTGGACATGCGGCACCCCTCCACTTT
clone_size: many; j_call: TRBJ2-7; v_call: TRBV2; d_call: TRBD2; cdr3_aa: CASCCGTSGRRGYEQYF; cdr3_nt: TGTGCCAGCTGTTGCGGGACTAGCGGGAGAAGGGGTTACGAGCAGTACTTC
clone_size: NA; j_call: TRBJ1-6; v_call: TRBV7-2; d_call: NA; cdr3_aa: CASSLALQGPLHF; cdr3_nt: TGTGCCAGCAGCTTAGCATTGCAGGGGCCCCTCCACTTT
clone_size: many; j_call: TRBJ1-1; v_call: TRBV30; d_call: NA; cdr3_aa: CAWLQASNTEAFF; cdr3_nt: TGTGCCTGGTTACAGGCCTCGAACACTGAAGCTTTCTTT
clone_size: many; j_call: TRBJ1-5; v_call: TRBV28; d_call: NA; cdr3_aa: CASSLAGPHQPQHF; cdr3_nt: TGTGCCAGCAGCCTGGCTGGGCCCCATCAGCCCCAGCATTTT
clone_size: many; j_call: TRBJ1-5; v_call: TRBV28; d_call: NA; cdr3_aa: CASSEADYSNQPQHF; cdr3_nt: TGTGCCAGCAGTGAGGCGGACTATAGCAATCAGCCCCAGCATTTT